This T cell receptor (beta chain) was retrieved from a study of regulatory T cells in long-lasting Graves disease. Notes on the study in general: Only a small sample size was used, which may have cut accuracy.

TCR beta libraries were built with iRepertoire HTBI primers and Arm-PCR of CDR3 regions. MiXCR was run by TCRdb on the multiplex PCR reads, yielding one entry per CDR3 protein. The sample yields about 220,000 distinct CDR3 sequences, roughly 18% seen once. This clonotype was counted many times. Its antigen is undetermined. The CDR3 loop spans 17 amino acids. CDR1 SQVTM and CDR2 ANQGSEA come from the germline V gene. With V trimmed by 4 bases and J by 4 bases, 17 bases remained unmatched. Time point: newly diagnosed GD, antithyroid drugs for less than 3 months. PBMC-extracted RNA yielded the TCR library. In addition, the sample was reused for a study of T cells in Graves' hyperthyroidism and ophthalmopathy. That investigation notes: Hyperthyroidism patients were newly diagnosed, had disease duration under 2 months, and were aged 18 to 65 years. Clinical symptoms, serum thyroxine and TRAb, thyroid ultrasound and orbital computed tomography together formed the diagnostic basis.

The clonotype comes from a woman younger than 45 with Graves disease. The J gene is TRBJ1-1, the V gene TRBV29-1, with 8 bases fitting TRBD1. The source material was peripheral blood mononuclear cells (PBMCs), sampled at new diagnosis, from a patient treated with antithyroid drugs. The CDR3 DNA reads TGCAGCGTTGCGTCACCGACTCATCAGGGGGCGAGCACTGAAGCTTTCTTT. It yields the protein CSVASPTHQGASTEAFF. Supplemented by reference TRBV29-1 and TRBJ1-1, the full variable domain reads SAVISQKPSRDICQRGTSLTIQCQVDSQVTMMFWYRQQPGQSLTLIATANQGSEATYESGFVIDKFPISRPNLTFSTLTVSNMSPEDSSIYLCSVASPTHQGASTEAFFGQGTRLTVV.